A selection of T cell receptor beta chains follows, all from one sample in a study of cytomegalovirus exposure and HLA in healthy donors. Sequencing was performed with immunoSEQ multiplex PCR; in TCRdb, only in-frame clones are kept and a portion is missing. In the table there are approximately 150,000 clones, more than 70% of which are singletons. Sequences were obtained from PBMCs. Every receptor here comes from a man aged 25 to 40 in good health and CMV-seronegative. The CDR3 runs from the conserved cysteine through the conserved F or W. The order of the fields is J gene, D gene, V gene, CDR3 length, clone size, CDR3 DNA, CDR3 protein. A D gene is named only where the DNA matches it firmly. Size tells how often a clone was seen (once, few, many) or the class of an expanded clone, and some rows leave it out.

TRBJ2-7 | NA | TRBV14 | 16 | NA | TGTGCCAGCAGCCAACTCCAAGAGGAGGGCTTCTACGAGCAGTACTTC | CASSQLQEEGFYEQYF
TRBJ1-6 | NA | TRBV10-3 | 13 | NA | TGTGCCATCAGTGACGGGGGGGATTTACCCCTCCACTTT | CAISDGGDLPLHF
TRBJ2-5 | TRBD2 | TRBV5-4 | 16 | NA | TGTGCCAGCAGCTTCGAGACTAGCGGGAGGGCAGAGACCCAGTACTTC | CASSFETSGRAETQYF
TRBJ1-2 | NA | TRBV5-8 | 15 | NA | TGTGCCAGCAGCTTCCAGGGCAGCTTCTCCTATGGCTACACCTTC | CASSFQGSFSYGYTF
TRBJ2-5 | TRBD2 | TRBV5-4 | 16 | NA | TGTGCCAGCAGTCTGGGGACTAGTGACTACGGGGAGACCCAGTACTTC | CASSLGTSDYGETQYF
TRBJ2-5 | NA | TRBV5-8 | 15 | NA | TGTGCCAGCAGCCGCCACGTCGCGGCGGGAGAGACCCAGTACTTC | CASSRHVAAGETQYF
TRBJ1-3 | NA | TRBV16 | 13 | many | TGTGCCAGCAGCCAAGGACAGGGAAACACCATATATTTT | CASSQGQGNTIYF
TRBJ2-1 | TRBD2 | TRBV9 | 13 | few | TGTGCCAGCAGCGTAGTTCGGGAGGGCCCTCCGTTCTTC | CASSVVREGPPFF
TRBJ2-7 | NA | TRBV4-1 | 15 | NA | TGCGCCAGCAGCCAAGTCGTTAGCGAGACCTACGAGCAGTACTTC | CASSQVVSETYEQYF
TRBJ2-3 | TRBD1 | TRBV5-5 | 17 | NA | TGTGCCAGCAGCACGAGGATGAGACAGGGAGTAACAGATACGCAGTATTTT | CASSTRMRQGVTDTQYF
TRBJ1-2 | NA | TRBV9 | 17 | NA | TGTGCCAGCAGCGTAGTTAGCCACGGACAGAGCAACTATGGCTACACCTTC | CASSVVSHGQSNYGYTF
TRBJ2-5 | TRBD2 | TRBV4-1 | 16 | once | TGCGCCAGCAGCCAAGAGGTAGCGGGGGGGCAAGAGACCCAGTACTTC | CASSQEVAGGQETQYF
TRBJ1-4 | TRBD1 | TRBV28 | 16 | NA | TGTGCCAGCAGTTTAGGGACAGACCCAACTAATGAAAAACTGTTTTTT | CASSLGTDPTNEKLFF
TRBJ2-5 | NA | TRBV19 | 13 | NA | TGTGCCAGTAGTATAGGGGGCAGGGAGACCCAGTACTTC | CASSIGGRETQYF
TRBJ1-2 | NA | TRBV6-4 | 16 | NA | TGTGCCAGCAGTGACGCAAGAACAGGGACACTCTGGGGCTACACCTTC | CASSDARTGTLWGYTF
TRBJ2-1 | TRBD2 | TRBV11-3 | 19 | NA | TGTGCCAGCAGCCCCCCACTAGCGGGAGGTCTCCACTCCTACAATGAGCAGTTCTTC | CASSPPLAGGLHSYNEQFF
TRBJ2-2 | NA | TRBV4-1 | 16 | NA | TGCGCCAGCAGCCAAGATCGCGCGGGAAACACCGGGGAGCTGTTTTTT | CASSQDRAGNTGELFF
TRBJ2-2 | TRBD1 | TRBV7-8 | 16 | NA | TGTGCCAGCAGCGCGGCCCGGGACAGGGGGGCCGGGGAGCTGTTTTTT | CASSAARDRGAGELFF
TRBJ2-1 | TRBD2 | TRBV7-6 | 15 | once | TGTGCCAGCAGTTCTAGCGGGAGGTCGGGCAATGAGCAGTTCTTC | CASSSSGRSGNEQFF
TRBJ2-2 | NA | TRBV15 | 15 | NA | TGTGCCACCAGCAGCCCTAGACTCACCACCGGGGAGCTGTTTTTT | CATSSPRLTTGELFF
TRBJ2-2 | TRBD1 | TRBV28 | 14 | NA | TGTGCCAGTGGCTTTGAGGGGGCGTCCGGGGAGCTGTTTTTT | CASGFEGASGELFF
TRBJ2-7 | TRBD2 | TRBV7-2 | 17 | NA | TGTGCCAGCAGCTTACGGGGCTTGGCGGGGGGGCCCCACGAGCAGTACTTC | CASSLRGLAGGPHEQYF
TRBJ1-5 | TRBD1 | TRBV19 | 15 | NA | TGTGCCAGCACGTACAGGGGGGTTATCAATCAGCCCCAGCATTTT | CASTYRGVINQPQHF
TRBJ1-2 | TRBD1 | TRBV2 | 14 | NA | TGTGCCAGCAGTAACCCCGGGACAGGCTTTGGCTACACCTTC | CASSNPGTGFGYTF
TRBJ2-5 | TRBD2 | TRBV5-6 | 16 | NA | TGTGCCAGCAGCTTGGAGCGGGGGGCCTACCAAGAGACCCAGTACTTC | CASSLERGAYQETQYF
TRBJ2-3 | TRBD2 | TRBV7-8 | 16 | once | TGTGCCAGCAGCTTAGCCCTAGCGGGGGGGCCAGATACGCAGTATTTT | CASSLALAGGPDTQYF
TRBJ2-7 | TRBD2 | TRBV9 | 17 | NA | TGTGCCAGCAGCCCCCAAGTTTCGATAGCGGGGTATTACGAGCAGTACTTC | CASSPQVSIAGYYEQYF
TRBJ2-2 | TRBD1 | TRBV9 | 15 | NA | TGTGCCAGCAGCGTAAGGGGGCATGACACCGGGGAGCTGTTTTTT | CASSVRGHDTGELFF
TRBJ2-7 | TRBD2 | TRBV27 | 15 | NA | TGTGCCAGCAGTTTATCTAGCGGGGGTTTCTACGAGCAGTACTTC | CASSLSSGGFYEQYF
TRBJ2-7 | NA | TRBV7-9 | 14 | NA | TGTGCCAGCAGCTTAGTCGCAGGTGGCTACGAGCAGTACTTC | CASSLVAGGYEQYF
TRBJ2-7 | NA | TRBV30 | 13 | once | TGTGCCTGGAGTGTACTAGGTTTCGACGAGCAGTACTTC | CAWSVLGFDEQYF
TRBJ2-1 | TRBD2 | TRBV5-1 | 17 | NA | TGCGCCAGCAGTCGGCTAGCGGGGGAATTCTCCTACAATGAGCAGTTCTTC | CASSRLAGEFSYNEQFF
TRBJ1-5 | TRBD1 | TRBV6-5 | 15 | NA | TGTGCCAGCAGTCCTCAGGGGGCGAGCAATCAGCCCCAGCATTTT | CASSPQGASNQPQHF
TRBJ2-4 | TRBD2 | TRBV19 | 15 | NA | TGTGCCAGTAGTATAGAGGGAGGGCCAAAAAACATTCAGTACTTC | CASSIEGGPKNIQYF
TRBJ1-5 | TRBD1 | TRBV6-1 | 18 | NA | TGTGCCAGCAGTGAGGGCTACAGGGGCAGGGGGAGCAATCAGCCCCAGCATTTT | CASSEGYRGRGSNQPQHF
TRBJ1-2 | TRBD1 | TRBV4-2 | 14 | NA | TGTGCCAGCAGCAAGGGACAGGGGGCCGGTGGCTACACCTTC | CASSKGQGAGGYTF
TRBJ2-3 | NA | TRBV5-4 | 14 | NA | TGTGCCAGCAGCTTGGACTCCCCCACAGATACGCAGTATTTT | CASSLDSPTDTQYF
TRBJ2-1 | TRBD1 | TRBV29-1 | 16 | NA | TGCAGCGTTGGGGGCCTGGGACAGGCCTACTACAATGAGCAGTTCTTC | CSVGGLGQAYYNEQFF
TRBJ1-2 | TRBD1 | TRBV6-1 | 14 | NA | TGTGCCAGCACTGGACAGGGGGCAAACTATGGCTACACCTTC | CASTGQGANYGYTF
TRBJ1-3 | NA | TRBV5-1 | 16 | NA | TGCGCCAGCAGCTTGGCCTCAGGGCCCTCTGGAAACACCATATATTTT | CASSLASGPSGNTIYF
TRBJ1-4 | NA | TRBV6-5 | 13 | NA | TGTGCCAGCAGTCGCCGAGCACAGGAAAAACTGTTTTTT | CASSRRAQEKLFF
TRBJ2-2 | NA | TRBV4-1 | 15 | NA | TGCGCCAGCAGCAAAGGGATTGCGGGCACCGGGGAGCTGTTTTTT | CASSKGIAGTGELFF
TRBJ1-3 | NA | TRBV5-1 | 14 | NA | TGCGCCAGCAGCACCACGGTTTCTGGAAACACCATATATTTT | CASSTTVSGNTIYF
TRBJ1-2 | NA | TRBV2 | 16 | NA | NA | CASILDRASGDYGYTF
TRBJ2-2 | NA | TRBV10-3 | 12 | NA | TGTGCCATCACCCCGAGGGCCGGGGAGCTGTTTTTT | CAITPRAGELFF
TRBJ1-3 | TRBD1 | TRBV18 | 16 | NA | TGTGCCAGCTCACCACTGGGACAGGGCTCTGGAAACACCATATATTTT | CASSPLGQGSGNTIYF
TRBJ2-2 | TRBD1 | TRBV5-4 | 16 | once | TGTGCCAGCAGCCCGGGGGACAGGGGGCGCCCCGGGGAGCTGTTTTTT | CASSPGDRGRPGELFF
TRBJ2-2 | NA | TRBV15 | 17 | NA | TGTGCCACCAGCAGAGATTCCCTCGGGGGGAACACCGGGGAGCTGTTTTTT | CATSRDSLGGNTGELFF
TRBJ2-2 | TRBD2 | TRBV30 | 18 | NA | TGTGCCTGGAGTCCCTTCGGGGGGTACTATTCGAACACCGGGGAGCTGTTTTTT | CAWSPFGGYYSNTGELFF
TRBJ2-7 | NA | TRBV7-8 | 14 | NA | TGTGCCAGCAGCTCGCAGGGAATACCTAACGAGCAGTACTTC | CASSSQGIPNEQYF
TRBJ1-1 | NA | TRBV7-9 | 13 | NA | TGTGCCAGCAGCTATGGGACACTGACTGAAGCTTTCTTT | CASSYGTLTEAFF
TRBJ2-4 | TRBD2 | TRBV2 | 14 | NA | TGTGCCAGCAGTGAAGATAGCGGGAGAAACATTCAGTACTTC | CASSEDSGRNIQYF
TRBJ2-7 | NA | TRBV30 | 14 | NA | TGTGCCTGGAGTGGATGGGACACCACCTACGAGCAGTACTTC | CAWSGWDTTYEQYF
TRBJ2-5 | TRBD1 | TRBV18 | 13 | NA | TGTGCCAGCCCTCGTACAGGGGTAGAGACCCAGTACTTC | CASPRTGVETQYF
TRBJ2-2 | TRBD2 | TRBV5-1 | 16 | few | TGCGCCAGCAACGTGGGGACTACTCAAAAAACCGGGGAGCTGTTTTTT | CASNVGTTQKTGELFF